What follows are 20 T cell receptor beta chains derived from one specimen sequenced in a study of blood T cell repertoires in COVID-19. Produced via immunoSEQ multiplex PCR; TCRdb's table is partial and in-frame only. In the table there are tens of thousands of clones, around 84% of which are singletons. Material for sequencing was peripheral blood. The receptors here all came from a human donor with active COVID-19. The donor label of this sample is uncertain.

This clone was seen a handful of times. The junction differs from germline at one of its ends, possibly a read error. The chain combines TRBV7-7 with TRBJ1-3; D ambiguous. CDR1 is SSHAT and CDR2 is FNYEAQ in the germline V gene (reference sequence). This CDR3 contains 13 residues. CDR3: CASSPPGGNTIYF. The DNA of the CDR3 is TGTGCTAGCAGCCCCCCGGGGGGAAACACCATATATTTT.

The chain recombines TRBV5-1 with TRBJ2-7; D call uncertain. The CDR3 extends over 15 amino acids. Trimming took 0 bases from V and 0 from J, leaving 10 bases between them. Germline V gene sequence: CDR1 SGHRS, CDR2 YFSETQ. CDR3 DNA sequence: TGCGCCAGCAGCTTGGACCCATCTAACTCCTACGAGCAGTACTTC. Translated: CASSLDPSNSYEQYF.

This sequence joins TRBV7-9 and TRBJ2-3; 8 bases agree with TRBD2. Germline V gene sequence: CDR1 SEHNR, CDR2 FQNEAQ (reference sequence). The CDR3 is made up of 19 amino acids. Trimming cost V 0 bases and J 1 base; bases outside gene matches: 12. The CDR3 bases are TGTGCCAGCAGCTTAGCCCGGGGGGGGAGTCTGAGCGGCACAGATACGCAGTATTTT. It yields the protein CASSLARGGSLSGTDTQYF.

Written as DNA, the CDR3 is TGTGCCACCAGTGATACCACTGGGACAGGGGGTATAGATACGCAGTATTTT. This gives the protein CATSDTTGTGGIDTQYF. The gene calls are TRBV24-1 and TRBJ2-3, with 11 positions matching TRBD1. Trimming removed 3 bases from V and 5 bases from J; junction bases left unmatched: 9. The CDR3 runs 17 residues. From germline, CDR1 is KGHDR and CDR2 SFDVKD.

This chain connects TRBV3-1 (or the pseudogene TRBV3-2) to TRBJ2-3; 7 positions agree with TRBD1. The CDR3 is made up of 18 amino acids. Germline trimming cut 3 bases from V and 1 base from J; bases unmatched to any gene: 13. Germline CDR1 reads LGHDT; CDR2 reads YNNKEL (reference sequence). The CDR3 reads CASSHPLTGSIRTDTQYF. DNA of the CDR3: TGTGCCAGCAGCCACCCCTTGACAGGGTCTATCCGCACAGATACGCAGTATTTT.

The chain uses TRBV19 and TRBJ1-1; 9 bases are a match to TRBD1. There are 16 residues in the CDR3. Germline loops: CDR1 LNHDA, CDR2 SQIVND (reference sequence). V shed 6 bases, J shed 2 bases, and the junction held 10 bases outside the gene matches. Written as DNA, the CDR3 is TGTGCCAGTAGATGGGGACAGGGAAGATCAAACACTGAAGCTTTCTTT. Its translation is CASRWGQGRSNTEAFF.

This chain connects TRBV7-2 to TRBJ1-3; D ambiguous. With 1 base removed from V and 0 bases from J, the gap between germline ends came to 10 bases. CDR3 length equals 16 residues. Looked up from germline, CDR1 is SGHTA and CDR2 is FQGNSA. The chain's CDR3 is CASSLGGGSSGNTIYF. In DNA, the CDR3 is TGTGCCAGCAGCTTAGGAGGAGGTAGCTCTGGAAACACCATATATTTT.

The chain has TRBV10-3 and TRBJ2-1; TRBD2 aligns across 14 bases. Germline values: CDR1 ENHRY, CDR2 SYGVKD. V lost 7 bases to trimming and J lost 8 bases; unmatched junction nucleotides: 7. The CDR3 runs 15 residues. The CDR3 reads CAITKGTSGSHEQFF. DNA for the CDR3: TGTGCCATCACCAAAGGGACTAGCGGGAGCCATGAGCAGTTCTTC.

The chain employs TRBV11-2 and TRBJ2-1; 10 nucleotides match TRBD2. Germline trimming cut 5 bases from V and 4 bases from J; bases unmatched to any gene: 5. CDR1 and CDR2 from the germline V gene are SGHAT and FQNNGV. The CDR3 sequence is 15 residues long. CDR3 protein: CASSPGTSVYNEQFF. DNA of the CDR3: TGTGCCAGCAGCCCCGGGACTAGCGTTTACAATGAGCAGTTCTTC. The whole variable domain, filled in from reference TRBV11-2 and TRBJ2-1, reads EAGVAQSPRYKIIEKRQSVAFWCNPISGHATLYWYQQILGQGPKLLIQFQNNGVVDDSQLPKDRFSAERLKGVDSTLKIQPAKLEDSAVYLCASSPGTSVYNEQFFGPGTRLTVL.

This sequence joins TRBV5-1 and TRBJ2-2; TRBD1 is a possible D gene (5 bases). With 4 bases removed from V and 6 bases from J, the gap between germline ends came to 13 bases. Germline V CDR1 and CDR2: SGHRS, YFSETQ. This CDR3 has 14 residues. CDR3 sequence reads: CASSATVLAGELFF. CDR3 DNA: TGCGCCAGCAGCGCGACAGTTCTGGCCGGGGAGCTGTTTTTT. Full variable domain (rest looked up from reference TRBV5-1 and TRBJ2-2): KAGVTQTPRYLIKTRGQQVTLSCSPISGHRSVSWYQQTPGQGLQFLFEYFSETQRNKGNFPGRFSGRQFSNSRSEMNVSTLELGDSALYLCASSATVLAGELFFGEGSRLTVL.

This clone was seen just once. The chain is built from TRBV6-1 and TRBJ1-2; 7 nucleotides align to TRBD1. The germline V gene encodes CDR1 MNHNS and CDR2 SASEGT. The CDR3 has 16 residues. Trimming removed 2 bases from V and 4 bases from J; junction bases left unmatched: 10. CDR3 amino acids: CASSESPRGGSYGYTF. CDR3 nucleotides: TGTGCCAGCAGTGAATCGCCAAGAGGGGGCAGCTATGGCTACACCTTC.

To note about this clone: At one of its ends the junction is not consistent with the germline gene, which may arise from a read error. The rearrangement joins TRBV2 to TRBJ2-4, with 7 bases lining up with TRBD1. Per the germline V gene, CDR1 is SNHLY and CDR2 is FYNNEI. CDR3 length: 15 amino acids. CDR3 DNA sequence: TGTGCCAGCAGGGAAGGGGGCGGCCCCAAAAACATTCAGTACTTC. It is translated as CASREGGGPKNIQYF.

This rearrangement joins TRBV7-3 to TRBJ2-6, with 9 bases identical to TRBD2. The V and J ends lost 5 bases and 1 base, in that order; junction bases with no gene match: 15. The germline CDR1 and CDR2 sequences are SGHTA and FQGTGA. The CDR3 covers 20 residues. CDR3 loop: CASSPVGVAGVSSGANVLTF. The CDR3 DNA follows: TGTGCCAGCAGCCCAGTTGGAGTAGCGGGAGTATCGTCTGGGGCCAACGTCCTGACTTTC.

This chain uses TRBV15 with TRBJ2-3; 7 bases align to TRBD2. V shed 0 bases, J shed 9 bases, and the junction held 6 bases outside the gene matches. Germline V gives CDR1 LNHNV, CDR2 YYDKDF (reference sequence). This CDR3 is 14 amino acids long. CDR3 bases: TGTGCCACCAGCAGAGATCTAGCGGTTGGCACGCAGTATTTT. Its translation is CATSRDLAVGTQYF.

The CDR3 nucleotides read TGTGCCAGCAGTCCAGGTTCGGGGATTAAAAGCTACGAGCAGTACTTC. The encoded protein is CASSPGSGIKSYEQYF. The chain employs TRBV7-8 and TRBJ2-7; a weak D match, TRBD2 (5 bases). Trimming shortened V by 6 bases and J by 3 bases, and 21 bases separated the two germline ends. Germline V lookup: CDR1 SGHVS, CDR2 FQNEAQ. The CDR3 contains 16 residues. The entire variable domain, with the rest obtained from reference TRBV7-8 and TRBJ2-7, is as follows: GAGVSQSPRYKVAKRGQDVALRCDPISGHVSLFWYQQALGQGPEFLTYFQNEAQLDKSGLPSDRFFAERPEGSVSTLKIQRTQQEDSAVYLCASSPGSGIKSYEQYFGPGTRLTVT.

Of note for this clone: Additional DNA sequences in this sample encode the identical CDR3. CDR3 coding DNA: TGCGCCAGCAGCCAAGCTCCGCAGGGGGAGGAAGTCGAAAAACTGTTTTTT. It codes for CASSQAPQGEEVEKLFF. This chain links TRBV4-3 with TRBJ1-4; 7 nucleotides match TRBD1. CDR3 length: 17 amino acids. V was pared by 1 base and J by 8 bases, with 13 bases of the junction left unmatched. Germline V lookup: CDR1 LGHNA, CDR2 YSLEER.

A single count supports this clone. CDR3 loop: CASRVGLAGYEQYF. DNA for the CDR3: TGTGCCAGCAGAGTCGGACTAGCGGGCTACGAGCAGTACTTC. This chain uses TRBV6-5 with TRBJ2-7; 11 positions agree with TRBD2. The trim removed 6 bases at V and 3 bases at J, leaving 4 bases unmatched. The CDR3 contains 14 residues. Germline V gene sequence: CDR1 MNHEY, CDR2 SVGAGI.

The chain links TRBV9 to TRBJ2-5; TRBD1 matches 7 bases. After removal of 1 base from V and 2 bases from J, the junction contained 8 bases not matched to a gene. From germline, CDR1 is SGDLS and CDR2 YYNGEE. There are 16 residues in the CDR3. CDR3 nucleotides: TGTGCCAGCAGCGTATCCCAAAGCAGGGGGCAAGAGACCCAGTACTTC. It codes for CASSVSQSRGQETQYF.

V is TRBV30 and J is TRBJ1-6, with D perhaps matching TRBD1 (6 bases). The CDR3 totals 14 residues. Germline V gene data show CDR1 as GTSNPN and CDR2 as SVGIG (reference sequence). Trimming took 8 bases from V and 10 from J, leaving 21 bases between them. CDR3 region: CARTDTGLRSPLHF. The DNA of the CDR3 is TGTGCCCGAACCGATACAGGGTTAAGATCACCCCTCCACTTT.

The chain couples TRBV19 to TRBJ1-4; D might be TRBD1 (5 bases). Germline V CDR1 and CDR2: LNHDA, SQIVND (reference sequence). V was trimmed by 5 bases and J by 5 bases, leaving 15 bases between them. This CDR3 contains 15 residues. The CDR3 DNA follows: TGTGCCAGTAGTCGCTTTGACAGCGGGAATGAAAAACTGTTTTTT. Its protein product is CASSRFDSGNEKLFF.